This TCR beta chain originates from a study of shared T cell receptors in the human thymus. The method was immunoSEQ multiplex PCR; TCRdb's version includes in-frame clones alone and lacks a portion of them. Of some 640,000 clones listed, about 89% are singletons. Per germline, CDR1 MNHEY and CDR2 SMNVEV (reference sequence). V gave up 9 bases and J gave up 2 bases; unmatched junction bases: 5. The CDR3 has 13 residues. The data were also submitted as part of a second study, on human thymus T cells. From that paper: The sample donors, healthy Finnish infants, were having corrective surgery for congenital heart defects. Resections removed during corrective heart surgery provided the thymus tissue used.

The clonotype comes from a boy younger than two with a congenital heart defect. Sequenced material: thymocytes. The chain employs TRBV27 and TRBJ2-7, with 9 bases aligning to TRBD1. This CDR3 is CARPRDRAYEQYF. The CDR3 DNA sequence: TGTGCCAGACCGAGGGACAGGGCCTACGAGCAGTACTTC.